Listed below are T cell receptor beta chains from one sample, sequenced in a study of T cells in Graves' hyperthyroidism and ophthalmopathy. Via MiXCR, TCRdb re-called the multiplex PCR reads, giving one row per CDR3 protein. The sample has approximately 640,000 distinct CDR3 sequences, nearly 45% seen once; the top ten hold under 8.5%. Sequenced material: peripheral blood or thyroid tissue (not recorded which). The receptors derive from an adult man with Graves' disease, either hyperthyroidism or ophthalmopathy (not recorded which). Each CDR3 is given with its conserved first and last residue. The order of the fields is J gene, D gene, V gene, CDR3 length, clone size, CDR3 DNA, CDR3 protein. The D gene is left open where the match is weak. Not all rows give a size; the values are once, few, many and, for expanded clones, a class.

j_call: TRBJ2-5; d_call: -; v_call: TRBV5-1; cdr3_length: 10; clone_size: -; cdr3_nt: TGCGCCAGCAGCTTAGAGGGCCAGTACTTC; cdr3_aa: CASSLEGQYF
j_call: TRBJ1-6; d_call: -; v_call: TRBV6-1; cdr3_length: 13; clone_size: many; cdr3_nt: TGTGCCAGCAGTGACCACGACCGTTCACCCCTCCACTTT; cdr3_aa: CASSDHDRSPLHF
j_call: TRBJ2-5; d_call: TRBD1; v_call: TRBV10-3; cdr3_length: 15; clone_size: few; cdr3_nt: TGTGCCAGCAGGCCGGGACAGGGCCACCAAGAGACCCAGTACTTC; cdr3_aa: CASRPGQGHQETQYF
j_call: TRBJ2-7; d_call: -; v_call: TRBV2; cdr3_length: 17; clone_size: few; cdr3_nt: TGTGCCAGCAGTCAACCCTTGGGGCAGGGCAAGGACTACGAGCAGTACTTC; cdr3_aa: CASSQPLGQGKDYEQYF
j_call: TRBJ2-7; d_call: -; v_call: TRBV19; cdr3_length: 15; clone_size: few; cdr3_nt: TGTGCCAGTAGTATACGCAGGGAGAATAGCTACGAGCAGTACTTC; cdr3_aa: CASSIRRENSYEQYF
j_call: TRBJ1-1; d_call: -; v_call: TRBV12-3/TRBV12-4; cdr3_length: 13; clone_size: few; cdr3_nt: TGTGCCAGCAGTTTAGGGGATCAATTAAGGGCTTTCTTT; cdr3_aa: CASSLGDQLRAFF
j_call: TRBJ1-1; d_call: -; v_call: TRBV5-1; cdr3_length: 15; clone_size: many; cdr3_nt: TGTGCCAGCAGCTTAGCGGGGACGGTGAACACTGAAGCTTTCTTT; cdr3_aa: CASSLAGTVNTEAFF
j_call: TRBJ2-7; d_call: -; v_call: TRBV2; cdr3_length: 12; clone_size: many; cdr3_nt: TGTGCCAGCAGTGGGCAGAGCTACGAGCAGTACTTC; cdr3_aa: CASSGQSYEQYF
j_call: TRBJ1-2; d_call: -; v_call: TRBV10-3; cdr3_length: 13; clone_size: -; cdr3_nt: TGTGCCATCAGTGCGGGCACCGACTATGGCTACACCTTC; cdr3_aa: CAISAGTDYGYTF
j_call: TRBJ1-6; d_call: -; v_call: TRBV10-2; cdr3_length: 13; clone_size: -; cdr3_nt: TGTGCCAGCAGCGAGGGGATGAGGGTACCCCTCCACTTT; cdr3_aa: CASSEGMRVPLHF
j_call: TRBJ1-4; d_call: -; v_call: TRBV7-2; cdr3_length: 14; clone_size: few; cdr3_nt: TGTGCCAGCAGCCCGGGACATGATAATGAAAAACTGTTTTTT; cdr3_aa: CASSPGHDNEKLFF
j_call: TRBJ1-1; d_call: -; v_call: TRBV6-6; cdr3_length: 13; clone_size: -; cdr3_nt: TGTGCCAGCAGTTATCTTAGACACACTGAAGCTTTCTTT; cdr3_aa: CASSYLRHTEAFF
j_call: TRBJ2-7; d_call: TRBD2; v_call: TRBV25-1; cdr3_length: 12; clone_size: many; cdr3_nt: TGTGCCAGCAGTGGAGCGGGAGGGGAGCAGTACTTC; cdr3_aa: CASSGAGGEQYF
j_call: TRBJ2-7; d_call: -; v_call: TRBV6-6; cdr3_length: 14; clone_size: -; cdr3_nt: TGTGCCAGCAGTTACGGAACATTCTCCTACGAGCAGTACTTC; cdr3_aa: CASSYGTFSYEQYF
j_call: TRBJ1-1; d_call: -; v_call: TRBV28; cdr3_length: 14; clone_size: -; cdr3_nt: TGTGCCAGCAGTCCTATGCAGCCGAACACTGAAGCTTTCTTT; cdr3_aa: CASSPMQPNTEAFF
j_call: TRBJ1-3; d_call: -; v_call: TRBV7-2; cdr3_length: 16; clone_size: -; cdr3_nt: TGTGCCAGCAGCTACGCGGGGGGCCTATCTGGAAACACCATATATTTT; cdr3_aa: CASSYAGGLSGNTIYF